Following are 4 T cell receptor beta chains from one sample sequenced in a study of OX40 agonist ivuxolimab in advanced cancers. Method: immunoSEQ multiplex PCR; TCRdb's copy keeps in-frame clones and lacks some. This sample has over 50,000 clones, with roughly 82% found just once. Sequenced here: CD4+ or CD8+ T cells sorted from blood, sampled in a trial of the OX40 agonist ivuxolimab. All receptors derive from an adult with an advanced solid tumor such as melanoma, head and neck, liver or kidney cancer.

This clone is a singleton in its sample. The V and J genes are TRBV11-1 and TRBJ1-2; D is undetermined. V lost 2 bases, J lost 9 bases, and 16 bases lay in between. Germline loops: CDR1 SGHAT, CDR2 FQDESV (reference sequence). The CDR3 is 14 amino acids. CDR3 sequence: CASSLYNWGKSYTF. In DNA form, the CDR3 reads TGTGCCAGCAGCTTATATAACTGGGGAAAGAGCTACACCTTC. The whole variable domain, remainder taken from reference TRBV11-1 and TRBJ1-2, is EAEVAQSPRYKITEKSQAVAFWCDPISGHATLYWYRQILGQGPELLVQFQDESVVDDSQLPKDRFSAERLKGVDSTLKIQPAELGDSAMYLCASSLYNWGKSYTFGSGTRLTVV.

The chain couples TRBV4-3 to TRBJ2-3; 7 nucleotides line up with TRBD1. After removal of 1 base from V and 2 bases from J, the junction contained 12 bases not matched to a gene. Germline assignment: CDR1 LGHNA and CDR2 YSLEER. The CDR3 has 18 residues. The CDR3 reads CASSQAPRGGGFTDTQYF. The CDR3 coding sequence is TGCGCCAGCAGCCAAGCTCCCCGAGGGGGCGGGTTCACAGATACGCAGTATTTT.

This chain joins TRBV25-1 and TRBJ2-7; perhaps TRBD2 as D (5 bases). Looked up from germline, CDR1 is MGHDK and CDR2 is SYGVNS. This CDR3 is 14 amino acids long. Trimming removed 8 bases at V and 0 bases at J, with 14 bases between. The CDR3 loop is CASQPRAYSYEQYF. DNA of the CDR3: TGTGCCAGCCAACCGAGGGCCTACTCCTACGAGCAGTACTTC.

The chain recombines TRBV7-9 with TRBJ2-6; the D gene is possibly TRBD2 (6 bases). The CDR3 is made up of 15 amino acids. V lost 6 bases to trimming and J lost 2 bases, with 11 bases between them. The germline V gene encodes CDR1 SEHNR and CDR2 FQNEAQ (reference sequence). The CDR3 nucleotides are TGTGCCAGCAGACGGACTAAGGCTGGGGCCAACGTCCTGACTTTC. Its translation: CASRRTKAGANVLTF.